One and the same sample provided the 28 T cell receptor beta chains below, sequenced in a study of blood T cell repertoires in COVID-19. This table comes from immunoSEQ multiplex PCR, and its TCRdb copy is limited to in-frame clones, with some not included. This table has 300,000 to 500,000 clones, around 90% appearing once. Sequencing was done on a sample of PBMCs or T cells enriched from blood (not recorded which). The receptors originated from a woman aged 40 to 50 with acute COVID-19.

The chain recombines TRBV19 with TRBJ2-5; a weak D match, TRBD2 (6 bases). This CDR3 is 14 amino acids long. Trimming left V 4 bases short and J 2 bases short, with 11 bases between. The V gene's germline CDR1 is LNHDA and CDR2 SQIVND (reference sequence). The CDR3 here is CASSTPGEQETQYF. Written as DNA, the CDR3 is TGTGCCAGTAGTACCCCGGGAGAACAAGAGACCCAGTACTTC.

This chain joins TRBV10-1 and TRBJ2-7; 8 bases map to TRBD1. The germline V gene has CDR1 WNHNN and CDR2 SYGVQD (reference sequence). This CDR3 is 14 amino acids long. V lost 6 bases to trimming and J lost 1 base; unmatched junction nucleotides: 5. Here the CDR3 reads CASSATGESYEQYF. In DNA, the CDR3 is TGCGCCAGCAGCGCGACAGGGGAATCCTACGAGCAGTACTTC.

The rearrangement uses TRBV29-1 and TRBJ2-5, with D possibly matching TRBD1 (5 bases). The CDR3 contains 12 residues. Per germline, CDR1 SQVTM and CDR2 ANQGSEA. V was shortened by 8 bases and J by 1 base, with 11 bases between the two germline ends. CDR3 region: CSSRVTQETQYF. CDR3 DNA: TGCAGCTCCAGGGTGACCCAAGAGACCCAGTACTTC. The complete variable domain, with remaining parts taken from reference TRBV29-1 and TRBJ2-5, reads SAVISQKPSRDICQRGTSLTIQCQVDSQVTMMFWYRQQPGQSLTLIATANQGSEATYESGFVIDKFPISRPNLTFSTLTVSNMSPEDSSIYLCSSRVTQETQYFGPGTRLLVL.

The chain combines TRBV19 with TRBJ1-6; D gene unclear. Trimming stripped 7 bases from V and 6 bases from J, with 16 bases between. The CDR3 spans 15 residues. Germline CDR1 reads LNHDA; CDR2 reads SQIVND (reference sequence). As DNA, the CDR3 is TGTGCCAGTAAGGAGATGAGGGCCTCTAATTCACCCCTCCACTTT. Translating it yields CASKEMRASNSPLHF.

The count of this clone is one. This CDR3 reads CASRVRDTSEQYF. In DNA, the CDR3 is TGTGCCAGCAGGGTCCGGGACACCTCCGAGCAGTACTTC. The V gene is TRBV11-2, the J gene TRBJ2-7, with TRBD1 as a possible D gene (6 bases). Germline V gene sequence: CDR1 SGHAT, CDR2 FQNNGV. The CDR3 spans 13 residues. Between the trimmed V and J ends, which lost 6 bases and 6 bases, there was a span of 15 bases.

Comments on this clone: At one boundary the junction diverges from the germline segment, which might be a read error. The rearrangement joins TRBV4-1 to TRBJ1-1; 9 nucleotides line up with TRBD1. The length of the CDR3 is 17 residues. Germline V gives CDR1 MGHRA, CDR2 YSYEKL. The CDR3 loop reads CASSLKLNSGTGTGLFF. The CDR3, as DNA: TGCGCCAGCAGCCTAAAACTAAACAGCGGGACAGGGACCGGGCTTTTTTTT.

The chain employs TRBV7-9 and TRBJ1-6, with D uncertain. The CDR3 runs 19 residues. Germline V gene lookup returns CDR1 SEHNR and CDR2 FQNEAQ (reference sequence). V lost 5 bases, J lost 0 bases, and 20 bases lay in between. DNA for the CDR3: TGTGCCAGCAGCGGAAACCCCACCCCGGGAAGCTCCTATAATTCACCCCTCCACTTT. The encoded protein is CASSGNPTPGSSYNSPLHF.

This clone appeared once. The chain carries TRBV6-5 and TRBJ2-1; no clear D gene. Trimming pared 0 bases from V and 9 bases from J, leaving 15 bases between. Germline CDR1 is MNHEY and CDR2 is SVGAGI. The CDR3 covers 15 residues. The CDR3 loop reads CASSYSPGHGSEQFF. The DNA for the CDR3 is TGTGCCAGCAGTTACTCGCCGGGTCATGGCAGTGAGCAGTTCTTC.

Turning to this clone: This sample also contains other DNA sequences that code for the same CDR3. The chain carries TRBV9 and TRBJ2-5, with TRBD1 identical over 11 bases. The CDR3 loop spans 13 amino acids. Trimming cost V 3 bases and J 5 bases; bases outside gene matches: 0. Germline lookup yields CDR1 SGDLS and CDR2 YYNGEE. The CDR3 coding sequence is TGTGCCAGCAGCGGGGACAGGGGGGAGACCCAGTACTTC. Translation: CASSGDRGETQYF.

This chain connects TRBV24-1 to TRBJ1-2; possible D gene TRBD1, 6 bases. Trimming stripped 3 bases from V and 8 bases from J, with 18 bases between. This CDR3 region has 15 residues. Germline CDR1 KGHDR, CDR2 SFDVKD. The CDR3 region is CATSDPRLGGYGYTF. The DNA of the CDR3 is TGTGCCACCAGTGATCCCCGATTAGGGGGATACGGCTACACCTTC.

This clone was found once. The rearrangement uses TRBV6-5 and TRBJ1-1; a weak D match, TRBD1 (5 bases). The V end was cut by 5 bases, the J end by 0 bases, with 10 bases between. Per the germline V gene, CDR1 is MNHEY and CDR2 is SVGAGI. The CDR3 length is 14 residues. The CDR3 DNA follows: TGTGCCAGCAGTCCGGGACTCCTGAACACTGAAGCTTTCTTT. Protein sequence: CASSPGLLNTEAFF.

The chain has TRBV5-4 and TRBJ2-5; 7 nucleotides agree with TRBD2. Germline trimming cut 2 bases from V and 5 bases from J; bases unmatched to any gene: 3. CDR3 size: 13 residues. The germline V gene has CDR1 SGHNT and CDR2 YYREEE (reference sequence). The CDR3 bases are TGTGCCAGCAGCTTTCGGGGGGAGGAGACCCAGTACTTC. Translation gives CASSFRGEETQYF.

The chain uses TRBV30 and TRBJ2-7, with unresolved D. The length of the CDR3 is 11 residues. Germline V gene data show CDR1 as GTSNPN and CDR2 as SVGIG (reference sequence). V gave up 0 bases and J gave up 5 bases, with 5 bases separating them. CDR3 DNA sequence: TGTGCCTGGAGTGTAGCAAACGAGCAGTACTTC. It encodes CAWSVANEQYF.

This sequence joins TRBV6-5 and TRBJ1-2, with 8 positions matching TRBD1. The CDR3 totals 16 residues. Germline V gene sequence: CDR1 MNHEY, CDR2 SVGAGI. After removal of 0 bases from V and 2 bases from J, the junction contained 5 bases not matched to a gene. The CDR3 nucleotides are TGTGCCAGCAGTTACTCCACGAACAGGGGGAACTATGGCTACACCTTC. It translates to CASSYSTNRGNYGYTF.

This clone was found a few times. The J gene is TRBJ2-7, the V gene TRBV25-1; possibly TRBD2 for D (6 bases). The CDR3 has 13 residues. The germline V gene encodes CDR1 MGHDK and CDR2 SYGVNS. The ends were cut back, 8 bases at V and 1 base at J, with 12 bases in the middle. Here the CDR3 DNA reads TGTGCCAGCTTAAGGGACTCATCCTACGAGCAGTACTTC. Translation gives CASLRDSSYEQYF.

The gene calls are TRBV30 and TRBJ1-2, with D possibly TRBD1 on 6 matching bases. This CDR3 region has 11 residues. Germline V CDR1 and CDR2: GTSNPN, SVGIG (reference sequence). CDR3 region: CVQGRNYGYTF. The CDR3 bases are TGTGTCCAGGGGCGAAACTATGGCTACACCTTC.

V is TRBV27 and J is TRBJ2-7; D is possibly TRBD1 (5 bases). The V end lost 6 bases, the J end lost 2 bases, and 8 bases lay between the germline ends. CDR1 is MNHEY, CDR2 SMNVEV, per germline (reference sequence). The CDR3 is 12 residues long. In DNA form, the CDR3 reads TGTGCCAGCAGCGACAGAACCTACGAGCAGTACTTC. This sequence encodes CASSDRTYEQYF.

V and J are TRBV5-5 and TRBJ1-1; the match to TRBD1 covers 7 bases. CDR1 is SGHKS and CDR2 is YYEKEE in the germline V gene (reference sequence). Trimming cost V 3 bases and J 3 bases; bases outside gene matches: 2. The CDR3 totals 13 residues. The CDR3 DNA follows: TGTGCCAGCAGCTCAGGGGGGCACACTGAAGCTTTCTTT. Translated, it gives CASSSGGHTEAFF.

The V and J genes are TRBV11-2 and TRBJ2-3; 7 bases fit TRBD1. This CDR3 comprises 15 residues. V lost 3 bases and J lost 0; bases outside the gene matches: 3. CDR1 is SGHAT, CDR2 FQNNGV, per germline. The CDR3 DNA reads as TGTGCCAGCAGCTTTTCGACAGGGAGCACAGATACGCAGTATTTT. It encodes CASSFSTGSTDTQYF.

This chain's CDR3 is CASRVQGTNEKLFF. CDR3 nucleotide sequence: TGTGCCAGCAGGGTACAGGGGACTAATGAAAAACTGTTTTTT. The chain employs TRBV6-5 and TRBJ1-4; the match to TRBD1 covers 7 bases. Per germline, CDR1 MNHEY and CDR2 SVGAGI. This CDR3 contains 14 residues. V was pared by 6 bases and J by 2 bases, with 3 bases of the junction left unmatched.

The chain recombines TRBV5-4 with TRBJ2-7; the D gene is possibly TRBD2 (6 bases). CDR3 length: 12 amino acids. V shed 5 bases and J shed 7 bases, with 13 bases lying between them. The germline V gene has CDR1 SGHNT and CDR2 YYREEE (reference sequence). The CDR3 nucleotides are TGTGCCAGCAGGGCTGGAGGGGCTGAGCAGTACTTC. It translates to CASRAGGAEQYF. Supplemented by reference TRBV5-4 and TRBJ2-7, the full variable domain reads ETGVTQSPTHLIKTRGQQVTLRCSSQSGHNTVSWYQQALGQGPQFIFQYYREEENGRGNFPPRFSGLQFPNYSSELNVNALELDDSALYLCASRAGGAEQYFGPGTRLTVT.

To note about this clone: Distinct nucleotide sequences in the sample also encode this CDR3. The rearrangement uses TRBV11-2 and TRBJ1-5; D gene unclear. From germline, CDR1 is SGHAT and CDR2 FQNNGV. V lost 2 bases and J 0 bases, leaving 8 bases between the germline ends. The CDR3 length is 15 residues. CDR3 coding DNA: TGTGCCAGCAGCTTAACGGGAGGTAGCAATCAGCCCCAGCATTTT. The encoded protein is CASSLTGGSNQPQHF.

This clone has just one count. J is TRBJ2-2 and V is TRBV19; 8 bases match TRBD1. This CDR3 comprises 15 residues. The junction had 3 bases not matched to a gene; V was cut back by 5 bases and J by 1 base. The germline CDR1 and CDR2 sequences are LNHDA and SQIVND (reference sequence). The DNA for the CDR3 is TGTGCCAGTAGTGACAGGGGAAGGAACACCGGGGAGCTGTTTTTT. Protein: CASSDRGRNTGELFF.

This chain uses TRBV9 with TRBJ2-5, with TRBD2 identical over 8 bases. The V and J ends lost 4 bases and 1 base, in that order; junction bases with no gene match: 9. The CDR3 is 16 amino acids. Germline CDR1 reads SGDLS; CDR2 reads YYNGEE. The CDR3 region has the DNA TGTGCCAGCAGCCCCCAATCCGGGGGGGCCCAAGAGACCCAGTACTTC. Protein: CASSPQSGGAQETQYF.

This clone occurred once. The chain uses TRBV16 and TRBJ2-4, with a weak D call TRBD2 (6 bases). CDR1 is KGHSY, CDR2 FQNENV, per germline. Trimming removed 5 bases at V and 10 bases at J, with 18 bases between. This CDR3 has 14 residues. The CDR3 reads CASSYGTPAGIQYF. In DNA form, the CDR3 reads TGTGCCAGCAGCTACGGGACCCCCGCGGGGATTCAGTACTTC.

The gene calls are TRBV24-1 and TRBJ1-5, with D perhaps matching TRBD1 (5 bases). The CDR3 runs to 12 residues. The germline V gene encodes CDR1 KGHDR and CDR2 SFDVKD. V was trimmed by 7 bases and J by 4 bases, leaving 7 bases between them. The CDR3 DNA sequence: TGTGCCACCAGCGGGGGGAATCAGCCCCAGCATTTT. This sequence encodes CATSGGNQPQHF.

This chain joins TRBV24-1 and TRBJ1-5; possible D gene TRBD1, 6 bases. This CDR3 comprises 16 residues. The germline V gene encodes CDR1 KGHDR and CDR2 SFDVKD. Trimming took 4 bases from V and 3 from J, leaving 15 bases between them. CDR3: CATSENVQGSNQPQHF. CDR3 DNA: TGTGCCACCAGTGAGAATGTACAGGGTTCCAATCAGCCCCAGCATTTT.

This rearrangement joins TRBV30 to TRBJ1-6, with D hard to call. The CDR3 contains 12 residues. V was shortened by 4 bases and J by 5 bases, with 6 bases between the two germline ends. CDR1 and CDR2 (germline): GTSNPN, SVGIG (reference sequence). The CDR3 DNA is TGTGCCTGGACCCGAGATAATTCACCCCTCCACTTT. It specifies CAWTRDNSPLHF.